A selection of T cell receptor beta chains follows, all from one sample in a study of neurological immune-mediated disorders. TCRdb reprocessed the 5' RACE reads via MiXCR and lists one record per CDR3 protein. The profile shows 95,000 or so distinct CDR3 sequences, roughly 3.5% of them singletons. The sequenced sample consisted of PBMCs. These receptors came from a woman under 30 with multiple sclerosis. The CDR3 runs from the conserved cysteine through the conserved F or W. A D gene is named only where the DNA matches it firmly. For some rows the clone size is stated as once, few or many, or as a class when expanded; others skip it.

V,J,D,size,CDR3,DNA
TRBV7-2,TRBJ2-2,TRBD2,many,CASSLASGGTGELFF,TGTGCCAGCAGCTTGGCTAGCGGAGGCACCGGGGAGCTGTTTTTT
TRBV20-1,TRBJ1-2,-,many,CSASFYGYTF,TGCAGTGCCAGTTTTTATGGCTACACCTTC
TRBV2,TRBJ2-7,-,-,CARGQPYEQYF,TGTGCCAGGGGACAACCTTACGAGCAGTACTTC
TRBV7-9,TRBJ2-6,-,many,CASSVGSGANVLTF,TGTGCCAGCAGCGTAGGCTCTGGGGCCAACGTCCTGACTTTC
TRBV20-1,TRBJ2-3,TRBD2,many,CSANKAGVQADTQYF,TGCAGTGCTAATAAAGCGGGAGTGCAGGCAGATACGCAGTATTTT
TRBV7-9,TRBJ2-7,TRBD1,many,CASSLVDRVDEQYF,TGTGCCAGCAGCTTAGTGGACAGGGTGGACGAGCAGTACTTC
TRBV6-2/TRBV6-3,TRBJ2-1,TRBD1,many,CASSDKTGTGGYNEQFF,TGTGCCAGCAGTGATAAAACCGGGACAGGGGGGTACAATGAGCAGTTCTTC
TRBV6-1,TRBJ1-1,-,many,CASSAVQGSEAFF,TGTGCCAGCAGTGCGGTCCAGGGATCTGAAGCTTTCTTT
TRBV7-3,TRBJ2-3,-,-,CASSSPGAADTQYF,TGTGCCAGCAGCTCACCGGGGGCAGCAGATACGCAGTATTTT
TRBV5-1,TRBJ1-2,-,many,CASSSPEGPPYGYTF,TGCGCCAGCAGCTCGCCCGAGGGGCCCCCCTATGGCTACACCTTC
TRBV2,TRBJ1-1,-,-,CASTQSTSSTEAFF,TGTGCCAGCACCCAATCTACTTCGAGCACTGAAGCTTTCTTT
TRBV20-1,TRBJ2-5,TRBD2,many,CSASALAGARVQETQYF,TGCAGTGCTAGTGCACTAGCGGGAGCCCGGGTCCAAGAGACCCAGTACTTC
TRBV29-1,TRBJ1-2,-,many,CSVVMEAGSYGYTF,TGCAGCGTTGTCATGGAAGCAGGGTCCTATGGCTACACCTTC
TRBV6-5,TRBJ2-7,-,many,CARSDRTTRLVYEQYF,TGTGCCAGGTCTGACAGGACGACCAGACTTGTTTACGAGCAGTACTTC
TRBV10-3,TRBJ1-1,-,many,CAPTAPYLPAPEAFF,TGTGCCCCAACAGCCCCCTATCTCCCGGCCCCTGAAGCTTTCTTT
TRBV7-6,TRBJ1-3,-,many,CASSLEGGPGNTIYF,TGTGCCAGCAGCTTAGAGGGGGGCCCTGGAAACACCATATATTTT
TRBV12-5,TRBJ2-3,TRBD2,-,CASRGVFSTDTQYF,TGTGCTAGTCGGGGGGTATTTAGCACAGATACGCAGTATTTT
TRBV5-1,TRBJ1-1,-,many,CASSLAGRTEAFF,TGCGCCAGCAGCTTAGCGGGGCGAACTGAAGCTTTCTTT
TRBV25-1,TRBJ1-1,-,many,CASSVGTNTEAFF,TGTGCCAGCAGCGTAGGGACGAACACTGAAGCTTTCTTT